This entry is about one TCR beta chain. Measured with immunoSEQ multiplex PCR; TCRdb has only the in-frame clones, and not every one. Among fewer than 200,000 clones listed, 80% to 90% were seen once. The data were obtained in a study of blood T cell repertoires in COVID-19. CDR3 length equals 15 residues. Germline CDR1 reads SGHNT; CDR2 reads YENEEA. With 5 bases clipped from V and 3 bases from J, the junction kept 5 bases outside the gene matches. The receptor's source is a man aged 50-59 years with active or convalescent COVID-19. The gene calls are TRBV11-3 and TRBJ2-5; 11 nucleotides agree with TRBD2. Sequenced material: peripheral blood. Here the CDR3 reads CASSPGTSGKETQYF. CDR3 DNA: TGTGCCAGCAGCCCGGGGACTAGCGGAAAAGAGACCCAGTACTTC.